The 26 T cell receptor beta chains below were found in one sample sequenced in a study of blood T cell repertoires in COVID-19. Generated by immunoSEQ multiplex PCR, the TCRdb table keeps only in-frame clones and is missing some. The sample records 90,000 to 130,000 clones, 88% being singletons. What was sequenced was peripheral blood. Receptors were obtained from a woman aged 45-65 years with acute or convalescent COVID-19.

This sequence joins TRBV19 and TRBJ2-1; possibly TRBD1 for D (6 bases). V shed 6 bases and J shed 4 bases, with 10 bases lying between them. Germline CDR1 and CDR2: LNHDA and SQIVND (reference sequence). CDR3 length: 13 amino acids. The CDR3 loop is CASRGAEYNEQFF. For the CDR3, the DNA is TGTGCCAGTAGGGGGGCCGAATACAATGAGCAGTTCTTC.

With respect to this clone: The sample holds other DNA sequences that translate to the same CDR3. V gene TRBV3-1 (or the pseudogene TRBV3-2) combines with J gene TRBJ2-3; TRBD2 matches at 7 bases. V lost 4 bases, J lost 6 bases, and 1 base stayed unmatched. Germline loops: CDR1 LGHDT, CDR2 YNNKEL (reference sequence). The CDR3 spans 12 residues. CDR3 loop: CASSPGGDTQYF. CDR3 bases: TGTGCCAGCAGCCCCGGGGGGGATACGCAGTATTTT.

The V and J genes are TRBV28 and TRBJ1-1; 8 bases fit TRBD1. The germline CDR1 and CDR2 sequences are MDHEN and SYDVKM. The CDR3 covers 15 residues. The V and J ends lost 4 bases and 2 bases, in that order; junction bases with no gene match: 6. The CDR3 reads CASSSAGTGNTEAFF. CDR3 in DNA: TGTGCCAGCAGTTCGGCTGGGACAGGAAACACTGAAGCTTTCTTT.

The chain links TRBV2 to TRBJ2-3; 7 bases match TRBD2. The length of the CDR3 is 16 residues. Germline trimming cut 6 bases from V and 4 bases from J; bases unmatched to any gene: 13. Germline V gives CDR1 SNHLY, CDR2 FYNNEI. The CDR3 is CASSVLKGGAADTQYF. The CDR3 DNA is TGTGCCAGCAGCGTACTTAAGGGAGGGGCGGCAGATACGCAGTATTTT.

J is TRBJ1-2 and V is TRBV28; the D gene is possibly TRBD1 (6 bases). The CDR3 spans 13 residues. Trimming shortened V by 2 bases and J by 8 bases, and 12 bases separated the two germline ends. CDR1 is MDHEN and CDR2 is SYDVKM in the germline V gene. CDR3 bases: TGTGCCAGCAGTTTAGGGGGGGCAGGAGGCTACACCTTC. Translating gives CASSLGGAGGYTF.

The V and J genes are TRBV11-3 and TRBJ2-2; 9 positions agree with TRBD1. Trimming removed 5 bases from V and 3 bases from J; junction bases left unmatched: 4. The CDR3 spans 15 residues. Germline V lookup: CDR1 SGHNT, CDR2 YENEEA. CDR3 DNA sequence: TGTGCCAGCAGCCTGGGACAGGGAGACACCGGGGAGCTGTTTTTT. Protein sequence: CASSLGQGDTGELFF.

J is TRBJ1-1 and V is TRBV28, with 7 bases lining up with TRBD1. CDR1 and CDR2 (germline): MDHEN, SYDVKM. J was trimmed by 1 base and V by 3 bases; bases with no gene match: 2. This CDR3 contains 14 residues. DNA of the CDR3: TGTGCCAGCAGTTTTGGGACAGCGAACACTGAAGCTTTCTTT. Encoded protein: CASSFGTANTEAFF.

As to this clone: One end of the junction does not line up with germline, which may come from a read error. The CDR3 DNA reads TGTGCCAGTAGTACAACTAATCGAGCCCAAAACATTCAGTACTTC. Translated, it gives CASSTTNRAQNIQYF. The chain joins TRBV19 to TRBJ2-4; D is unclear. Germline loops: CDR1 LNHDA, CDR2 SQIVND (reference sequence). This CDR3 is built from 15 residues.

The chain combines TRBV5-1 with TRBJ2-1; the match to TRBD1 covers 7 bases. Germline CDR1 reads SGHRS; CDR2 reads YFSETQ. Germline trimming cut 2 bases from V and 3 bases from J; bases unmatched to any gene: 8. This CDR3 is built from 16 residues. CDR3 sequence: CASSFQTGTGYNEQFF. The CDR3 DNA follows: TGCGCCAGCAGCTTCCAGACAGGGACCGGCTACAATGAGCAGTTCTTC. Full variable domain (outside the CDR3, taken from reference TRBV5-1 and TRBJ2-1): KAGVTQTPRYLIKTRGQQVTLSCSPISGHRSVSWYQQTPGQGLQFLFEYFSETQRNKGNFPGRFSGRQFSNSRSEMNVSTLELGDSALYLCASSFQTGTGYNEQFFGPGTRLTVL.

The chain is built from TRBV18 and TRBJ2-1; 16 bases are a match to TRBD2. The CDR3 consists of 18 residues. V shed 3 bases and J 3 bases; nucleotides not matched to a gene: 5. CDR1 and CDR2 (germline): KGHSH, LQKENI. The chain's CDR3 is CASSPPGLAGGIYNEQFF. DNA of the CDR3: TGTGCCAGCTCACCTCCGGGACTAGCGGGAGGGATCTACAATGAGCAGTTCTTC.

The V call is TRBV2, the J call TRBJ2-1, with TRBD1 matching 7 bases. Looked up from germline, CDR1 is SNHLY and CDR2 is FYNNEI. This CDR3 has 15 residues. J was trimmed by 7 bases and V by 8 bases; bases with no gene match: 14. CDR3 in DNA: TGTGCCAGCGTGTCACAGGGGATCTCTGGAAATGAGCAGTTCTTC. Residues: CASVSQGISGNEQFF.

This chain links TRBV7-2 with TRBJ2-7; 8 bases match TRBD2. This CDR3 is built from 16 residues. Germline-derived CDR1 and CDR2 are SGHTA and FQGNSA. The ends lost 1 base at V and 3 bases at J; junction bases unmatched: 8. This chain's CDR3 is CASSLGFRGGIYEQYF. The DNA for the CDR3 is TGTGCCAGCAGCTTAGGATTCCGGGGGGGAATCTACGAGCAGTACTTC.

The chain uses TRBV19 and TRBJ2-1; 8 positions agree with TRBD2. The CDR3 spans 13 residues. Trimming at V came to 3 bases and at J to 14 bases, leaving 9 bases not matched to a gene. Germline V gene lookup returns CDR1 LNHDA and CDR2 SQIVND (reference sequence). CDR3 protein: CASSIEGAGGEFF. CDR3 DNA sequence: TGTGCCAGTAGTATCGAGGGCGCGGGAGGAGAGTTCTTC.

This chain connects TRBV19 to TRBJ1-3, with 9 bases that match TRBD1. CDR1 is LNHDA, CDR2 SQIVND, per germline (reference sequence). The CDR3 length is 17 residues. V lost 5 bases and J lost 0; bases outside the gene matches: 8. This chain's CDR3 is CASSPRTGAFSGNTIYF. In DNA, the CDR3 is TGTGCCAGTAGTCCACGGACAGGGGCCTTCTCTGGAAACACCATATATTTT. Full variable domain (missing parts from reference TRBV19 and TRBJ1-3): DGGITQSPKYLFRKEGQNVTLSCEQNLNHDAMYWYRQDPGQGLRLIYYSQIVNDFQKGDIAEGYSVSREKKESFPLTVTSAQKNPTAFYLCASSPRTGAFSGNTIYFGEGSWLTVV.

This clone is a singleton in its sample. CDR3 sequence reads: CASRLTGQGNEAFF. In DNA form, the CDR3 reads TGTGCCAGCAGATTAACGGGACAGGGGAATGAAGCTTTCTTT. The chain uses TRBV13 and TRBJ1-1; TRBD1 agrees at 10 bases. The length of the CDR3 is 14 residues. V was clipped by 6 bases and J by 7 bases; unmatched bases: 8. Germline values: CDR1 PRHDT, CDR2 FYEKMQ (reference sequence). The variable domain in full, with the rest retrieved from reference TRBV13 and TRBJ1-1, is AAGVIQSPRHLIKEKRETATLKCYPIPRHDTVYWYQQGPGQDPQFLISFYEKMQSDKGSIPDRFSAQQFSDYHSELNMSSLELGDSALYFCASRLTGQGNEAFFGQGTRLTVV.

This chain's CDR3 is CASSLSGRGVTDTQYF. CDR3 sequence (DNA): TGTGCCAGCAGCCTTAGCGGGAGGGGGGTCACAGATACGCAGTATTTT. The chain links TRBV5-6 to TRBJ2-3; 11 bases map to TRBD2. The junction had 6 bases not matched to a gene; V was cut back by 4 bases and J by 2 bases. The CDR3 consists of 16 residues. Germline V lookup: CDR1 SGHDT, CDR2 YYEEEE.

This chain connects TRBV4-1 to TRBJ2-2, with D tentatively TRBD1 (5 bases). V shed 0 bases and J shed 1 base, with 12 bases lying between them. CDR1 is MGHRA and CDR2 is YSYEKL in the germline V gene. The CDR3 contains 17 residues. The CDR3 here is CASSQDPWQGNTGELFF. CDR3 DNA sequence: TGCGCCAGCAGCCAAGATCCCTGGCAGGGGAACACCGGGGAGCTGTTTTTT.

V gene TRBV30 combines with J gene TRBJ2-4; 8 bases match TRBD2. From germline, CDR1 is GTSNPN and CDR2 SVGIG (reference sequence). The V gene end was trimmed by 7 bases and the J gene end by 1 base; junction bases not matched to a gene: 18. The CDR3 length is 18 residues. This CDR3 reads CASSSPGLVYRAKNIQYF. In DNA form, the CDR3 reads TGTGCCTCCTCATCGCCGGGACTAGTTTATAGGGCCAAAAACATTCAGTACTTC. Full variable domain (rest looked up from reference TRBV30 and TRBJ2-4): SQTIHQWPATLVQPVGSPLSLECTVEGTSNPNLYWYRQAAGRGLQLLFYSVGIGQISSEVPQNLSASRPQDRQFILSSKKLLLSDSGFYLCASSSPGLVYRAKNIQYFGAGTRLSVL.

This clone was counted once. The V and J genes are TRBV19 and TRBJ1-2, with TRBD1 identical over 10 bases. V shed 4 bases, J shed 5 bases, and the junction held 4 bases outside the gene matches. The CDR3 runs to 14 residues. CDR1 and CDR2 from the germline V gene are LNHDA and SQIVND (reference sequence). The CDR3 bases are TGTGCCAGTAGTAGGGGGGACAGGGGTTATGGCTACACCTTC. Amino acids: CASSRGDRGYGYTF.

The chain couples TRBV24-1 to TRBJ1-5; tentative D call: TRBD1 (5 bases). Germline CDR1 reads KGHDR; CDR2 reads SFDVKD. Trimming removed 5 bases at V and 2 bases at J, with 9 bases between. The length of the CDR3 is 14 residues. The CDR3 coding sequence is TGTGCCACCAGTGGCGGGGCTCGCAATCAGCCCCAGCATTTT. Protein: CATSGGARNQPQHF.

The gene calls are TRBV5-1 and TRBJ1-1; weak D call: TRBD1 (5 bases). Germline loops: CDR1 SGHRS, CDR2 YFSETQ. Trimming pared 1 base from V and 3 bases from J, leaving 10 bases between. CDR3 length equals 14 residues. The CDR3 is CASSLLTGDTEAFF. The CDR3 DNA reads TGCGCCAGCAGCTTGCTAACGGGGGACACTGAAGCTTTCTTT.

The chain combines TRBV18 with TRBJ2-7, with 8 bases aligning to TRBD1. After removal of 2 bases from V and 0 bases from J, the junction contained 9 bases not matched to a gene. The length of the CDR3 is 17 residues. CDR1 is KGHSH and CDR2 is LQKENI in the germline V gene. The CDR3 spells CASSPSVGTGSSYEQYF. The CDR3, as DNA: TGTGCCAGCTCACCATCTGTCGGGACAGGAAGCTCCTACGAGCAGTACTTC. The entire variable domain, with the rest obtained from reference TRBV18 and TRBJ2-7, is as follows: NAGVMQNPRHLVRRRGQEARLRCSPMKGHSHVYWYRQLPEEGLKFMVYLQKENIIDESGMPKERFSAEFPKEGPSILRIQQVVRGDSAAYFCASSPSVGTGSSYEQYFGPGTRLTVT.

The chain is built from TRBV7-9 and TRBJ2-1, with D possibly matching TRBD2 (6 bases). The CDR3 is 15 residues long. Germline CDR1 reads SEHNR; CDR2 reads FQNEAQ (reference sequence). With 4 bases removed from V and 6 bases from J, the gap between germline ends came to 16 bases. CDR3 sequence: CASSSGTLLTNEQFF. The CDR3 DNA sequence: TGTGCCAGCAGCTCCGGGACTCTACTAACCAATGAGCAGTTCTTC. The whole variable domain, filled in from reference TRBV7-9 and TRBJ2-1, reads DTGVSQNPRHKITKRGQNVTFRCDPISEHNRLYWYRQTLGQGPEFLTYFQNEAQLEKSRLLSDRFSAERPKGSFSTLEIQRTEQGDSAMYLCASSSGTLLTNEQFFGPGTRLTVL.

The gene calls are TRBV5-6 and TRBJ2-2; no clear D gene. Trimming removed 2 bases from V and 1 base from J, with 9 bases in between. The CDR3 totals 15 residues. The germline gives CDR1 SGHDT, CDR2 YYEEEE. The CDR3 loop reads CASSLTRQNTGELFF. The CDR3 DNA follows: TGTGCCAGCAGCTTAACGAGACAGAACACCGGGGAGCTGTTTTTT. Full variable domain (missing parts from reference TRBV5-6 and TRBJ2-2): DAGVTQSPTHLIKTRGQQVTLRCSPKSGHDTVSWYQQALGQGPQFIFQYYEEEERQRGNFPDRFSGHQFPNYSSELNVNALLLGDSALYLCASSLTRQNTGELFFGEGSRLTVL.

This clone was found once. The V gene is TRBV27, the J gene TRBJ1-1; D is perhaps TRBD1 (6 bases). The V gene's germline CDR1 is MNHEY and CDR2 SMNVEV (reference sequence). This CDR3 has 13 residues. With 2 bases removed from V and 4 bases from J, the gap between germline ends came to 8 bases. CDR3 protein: CASSLVQGTEAFF. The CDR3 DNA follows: TGTGCCAGCAGTTTAGTACAGGGCACTGAAGCTTTCTTT.

DNA for the CDR3: TGTGCCAGCAGCCAATACCCCCCTACTAGCAGCTCCTACGAGCAGTACTTC. Its protein is CASSQYPPTSSSYEQYF. The chain recombines TRBV4-2 with TRBJ2-7; D possibly corresponds to TRBD2 (6 bases). The CDR3 is made up of 17 amino acids. Germline CDR1 LGHNA, CDR2 YNFKEQ. V lost 2 bases and J 0 bases, leaving 17 bases between the germline ends.